This T cell receptor beta chain emerged from a study of early T cells in non-severe SARS-CoV-2 infection. Study at large: Unsorted whole blood bulk RNA was sequenced, with unpaired chains.

In the library, individual cDNA molecules carried attached unique molecular identifiers. One entry per CDR3 protein, called by TCRdb with MiXCR from the 5' RACE reads. The data show 75,000 to 100,000 distinct CDR3 sequences, around a sixth seen once. CDR3 length: 14 amino acids. Trimming shortened V by 6 bases and J by 7 bases, and 15 bases separated the two germline ends. This clonotype was detected many times. Its specificity is not known. Study-wide points: VDJdb matches were skewed toward anti-spike CD8 T cell responses.

V and J are TRBV12-3 or TRBV12-4 and TRBJ1-4; D perhaps matches TRBD1 (6 bases). Specimen: whole blood. The receptor was isolated from an adult who was a healthcare worker with PCR-confirmed SARS-CoV-2 infection or an uninfected control (not recorded which). CDR3 residues: CASSGGREGEKLFF. The CDR3 region has the DNA TGTGCCAGCAGCGGGGGCAGGGAGGGTGAAAAACTGTTTTTT.